This TCR beta chain appears in the sequencing data of a study of T-cell reconstitution after alpha-beta-depleted transplantation in children. This clonotype was seen a handful of times. Using unique molecular identifiers, the investigators prepared the TCRbeta library. TCRdb itself ran the PCR reads through MiXCR, one entry per CDR3 protein. The sample yields about 540,000 distinct CDR3 sequences, about 16% seen once. Germline V lookup: CDR1 MNHEY, CDR2 SMNVEV (reference sequence). The CDR3 has 13 residues. V was shortened by 0 bases and J by 2 bases, with 5 bases between the two germline ends. The chain employs TRBV27 and TRBJ2-7; no definite D call. This receptor was obtained from a human donor who donated a stem cell graft to a child with acute lymphoblastic leukemia. The sample consisted of PBMCs from the stem cell graft donor, taken from the stem cell graft. The CDR3 sequence: CASSLSNPYEQYF. CDR3 bases: TGTGCCAGCAGTTTATCGAACCCCTACGAGCAGTACTTC.